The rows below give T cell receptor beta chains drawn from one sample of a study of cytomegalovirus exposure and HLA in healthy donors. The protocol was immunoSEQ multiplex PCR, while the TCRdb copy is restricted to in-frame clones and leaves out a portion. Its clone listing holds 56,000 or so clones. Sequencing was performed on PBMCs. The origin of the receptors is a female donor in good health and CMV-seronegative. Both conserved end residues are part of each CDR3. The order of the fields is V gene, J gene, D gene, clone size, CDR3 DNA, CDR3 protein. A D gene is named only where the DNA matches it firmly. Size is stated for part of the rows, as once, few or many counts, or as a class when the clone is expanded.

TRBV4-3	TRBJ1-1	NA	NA	TGCGCCAGCAGCCAAGCGACAGGATCGGGCGCTTTCTTT	CASSQATGSGAFF
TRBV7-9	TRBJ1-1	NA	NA	TGTGCCAGCAGCCCAGGGGAGAGGAACACTGAAGCTTTCTTT	CASSPGERNTEAFF
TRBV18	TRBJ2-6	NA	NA	TGTGCCAGCTCACCCGACAGGCCCTCTGGGGCCAACGTCCTGACTTTC	CASSPDRPSGANVLTF
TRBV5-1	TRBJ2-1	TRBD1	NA	TGCGCCAGCAGCTTGATAGGACAGGGAAGCTCCTACAATGAGCAGTTCTTC	CASSLIGQGSSYNEQFF
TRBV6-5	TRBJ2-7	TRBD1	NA	TGTGCCAGCAGGGGGACAGGGAAATACGAGCAGTACTTC	CASRGTGKYEQYF
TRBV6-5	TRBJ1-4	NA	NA	TGTGCCAGCCGTACCACCCGGGGGACGGAAAAACTGTTTTTT	CASRTTRGTEKLFF
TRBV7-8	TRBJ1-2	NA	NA	TGTGCCAGCAGATCCACGTTGATAGCAGGGGTTGGAGGCTACACCTTC	CASRSTLIAGVGGYTF
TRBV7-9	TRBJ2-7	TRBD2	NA	TGTGCCAGCAGTTCCGGGACTAGCGGGCCCGCCCAAAGCTCCTACGAGCAGTACTTC	CASSSGTSGPAQSSYEQYF
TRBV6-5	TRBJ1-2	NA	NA	TGTGCCAGCAGTTCAGGGGCCGTGAGGGGCTACACCTTC	CASSSGAVRGYTF
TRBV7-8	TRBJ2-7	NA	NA	TGTGCCAGCAGCGAACTGGGCTCTTGGGAGCAGTACTTC	CASSELGSWEQYF
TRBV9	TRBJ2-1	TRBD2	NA	TGTGCCAGCAGCGCCCGACTCGGACTAGCGGAGGACAATGAGCAGTTCTTC	CASSARLGLAEDNEQFF
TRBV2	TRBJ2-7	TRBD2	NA	TGTGCCAGCAGTGATATAGCGGGAAGCTCCTACGAGCAGTACTTC	CASSDIAGSSYEQYF
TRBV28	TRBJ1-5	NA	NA	TGTGCCACTGCGGATTCGGATAGCAATCAGCCCCAGCATTTT	CATADSDSNQPQHF
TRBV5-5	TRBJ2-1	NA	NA	TGTGCCAGCAAACTATCGGAACGTTACAATGAGCAGTTCTTC	CASKLSERYNEQFF
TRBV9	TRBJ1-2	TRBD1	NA	TGTGCCAGCAGCGTCTGGACAGGGGGCGGCTATGGCTACACCTTC	CASSVWTGGGYGYTF
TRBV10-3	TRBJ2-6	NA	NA	TGTGCCATCAGTGAGTCGACGCAGGGCACTGGGGCCAACGTCCTGACTTTC	CAISESTQGTGANVLTF
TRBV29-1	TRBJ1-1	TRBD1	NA	TGCAGCGTTGAGAGGCAGGGGGCGAAGATGACTGAAGCTTTCTTT	CSVERQGAKMTEAFF
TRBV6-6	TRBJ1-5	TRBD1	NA	TGTGCCAGCAGTTCCCCAGAGACAGGGACCAATCAGCCCCAGCATTTT	CASSSPETGTNQPQHF
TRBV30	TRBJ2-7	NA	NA	TGTGCCGGGAGTGAGGCGGTAGCGGTAGTCTACGAGCAGTACTTC	CAGSEAVAVVYEQYF
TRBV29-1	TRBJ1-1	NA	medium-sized	TGCAGCGCCAGGAACACTGAAGCTTTCTTT	CSARNTEAFF
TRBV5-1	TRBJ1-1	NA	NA	TGCGCCAGCAGCTTGGGCCCGGGGAACACTGAAGCTTTCTTT	CASSLGPGNTEAFF
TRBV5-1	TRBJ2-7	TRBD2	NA	TGCGCCAGCAGCTTGGGGCTAGCGGGGTGGCACGAGCAGTACTTC	CASSLGLAGWHEQYF
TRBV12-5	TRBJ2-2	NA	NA	TGTGCTAGTGGTTTGGGACGGAGAAACACCGGGGAGCTGTTTTTT	CASGLGRRNTGELFF
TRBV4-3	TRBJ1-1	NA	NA	TGCGCCAGCAGCCAAGATGGCAGGGGTGTTACTGAAGCTTTCTTT	CASSQDGRGVTEAFF
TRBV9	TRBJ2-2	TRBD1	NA	TGTGCCAGCAGCACCGGGACAGGGTACACCGGGGAGCTGTTTTTT	CASSTGTGYTGELFF
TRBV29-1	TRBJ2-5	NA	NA	TGCAGCGTTGGCGGCAGGGGAAATGGGGAGACCCAGTACTTC	CSVGGRGNGETQYF
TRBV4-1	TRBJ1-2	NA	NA	TGCGCCAGCAGCCAAGGCCCCACAGGGATTTTTAACTATGGCTACACCTTC	CASSQGPTGIFNYGYTF
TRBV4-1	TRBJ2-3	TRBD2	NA	TGCGCCAGCAGCCGGTTGACAGCGGGGGGGGGCGGAGATACGCAGTATTTT	CASSRLTAGGGGDTQYF